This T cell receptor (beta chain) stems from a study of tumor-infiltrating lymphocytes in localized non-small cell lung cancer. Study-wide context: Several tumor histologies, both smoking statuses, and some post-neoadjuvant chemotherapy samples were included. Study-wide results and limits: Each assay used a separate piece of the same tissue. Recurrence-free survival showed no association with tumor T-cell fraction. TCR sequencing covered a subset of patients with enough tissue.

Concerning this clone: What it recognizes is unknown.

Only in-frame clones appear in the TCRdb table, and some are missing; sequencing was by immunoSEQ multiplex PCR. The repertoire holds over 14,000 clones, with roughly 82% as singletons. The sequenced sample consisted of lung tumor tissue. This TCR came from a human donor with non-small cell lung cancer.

The CDR3 sequence: CASSIPQGHEQFF. CDR3 bases: TGTGCCAGTAGTATTCCACAGGGCCATGAGCAGTTCTTC. The chain is built from TRBV19 and TRBJ2-1; D might be TRBD1 (6 bases). CDR1 is LNHDA and CDR2 is SQIVND in the germline V gene (reference sequence). CDR3 length: 13 amino acids. V was clipped by 3 bases and J by 8 bases, with 11 bases between them.